Listed here is a single TCR beta chain. Original analysis: Reference gene primer amplification gave nucleated cell count estimates. Produced via immunoSEQ multiplex PCR; TCRdb's table is partial and in-frame only. D and trimming come from the DNA, and the V and J calls and clone size come from that table. This table holds 450,000 or so clones, 90% found once. Recruitment covered roughly 22 US areas and drew participants whose ages spanned roughly 18 to 89 years. CDR1 is SEHNR, CDR2 FQNEAQ, per germline (reference sequence). The CDR3 spans 14 residues. Between the trimmed V and J ends, which lost 5 bases and 5 bases, there was a span of 13 bases. This sample is part of a study of blood T cell repertoires in COVID-19. Overall study: Samples of COVID-19 (acute and convalescent) were obtained from the United States, Italy and Spain. T cells, B-cell-depleted T cells, or PBMCs supplied cDNA or gDNA.

The chain employs TRBV7-9 and TRBJ2-1; possibly TRBD2 for D (5 bases). Material: PBMCs or T cells enriched from blood (not recorded which). The sequence came from a man aged 18 to 30 who had recovered from COVID-19. This chain's CDR3 is CASSLRTDNNEQFF. The CDR3 bases are TGTGCCAGCAGCCTCCGGACTGACAACAATGAGCAGTTCTTC.